The 4 T cell receptor beta chains listed next were all sequenced from one sample in a study of shared clonotypes between healthy human individuals. The data were produced by immunoSEQ multiplex PCR, yet TCRdb's version contains in-frame clones alone and is incomplete. The table includes about 490,000 clones, around three quarters detected once. Source material: PBMCs. The receptors were sampled from a woman in her thirties or forties in good health. Some clones in this sample may be carry-over from other donors' samples.

Of note for this clone: At the DNA level, this CDR3 is encoded by other sequences in the same sample as well. The chain couples TRBV28 to TRBJ1-5, with 9 bases lining up with TRBD1. The V and J ends lost 6 bases and 4 bases, in that order; junction bases with no gene match: 4. The CDR3 spans 14 residues. Germline V gene data show CDR1 as MDHEN and CDR2 as SYDVKM. CDR3 sequence reads: CASSSGQGNQPQHF. In nucleotides, the CDR3 is TGTGCCAGCAGCTCGGGACAGGGAAATCAGCCCCAGCATTTT.

The rearrangement joins TRBV5-1 to TRBJ2-2, with 11 nucleotides matching TRBD1. Germline lookup yields CDR1 SGHRS and CDR2 YFSETQ. The CDR3 length is 16 residues. The trim removed 4 bases at V and 4 bases at J, leaving 6 bases unmatched. CDR3 nucleotide sequence: TGCGCCAGCAGCGTGGACAGGGGGCTAGGCACCGGGGAGCTGTTTTTT. It codes for CASSVDRGLGTGELFF. The variable domain in full, completed from reference TRBV5-1 and TRBJ2-2, reads KAGVTQTPRYLIKTRGQQVTLSCSPISGHRSVSWYQQTPGQGLQFLFEYFSETQRNKGNFPGRFSGRQFSNSRSEMNVSTLELGDSALYLCASSVDRGLGTGELFFGEGSRLTVL.

The chain has TRBV25-1 and TRBJ2-3; no clear D. Looked up from germline, CDR1 is MGHDK and CDR2 is SYGVNS. V lost 3 bases and J lost 4, with 11 bases in between. CDR3 length equals 14 residues. CDR3 sequence reads: CASSDARSSDTQYF. CDR3 coding DNA: TGTGCCAGCAGTGACGCTCGGTCTTCAGATACGCAGTATTTT. The whole variable domain, filled in from reference TRBV25-1 and TRBJ2-3, reads EADIYQTPRYLVIGTGKKITLECSQTMGHDKMYWYQQDPGMELHLIHYSYGVNSTEKGDLSSESTVSRIRTEHFPLTLESARPSHTSQYLCASSDARSSDTQYFGPGTRLTVL.

The V and J genes are TRBV6-1 and TRBJ1-5, with D perhaps matching TRBD1 (5 bases). The CDR3 spans 14 residues. CDR1 MNHNS and CDR2 SASEGT come from the germline V gene. Trimming removed 5 bases from V and 4 bases from J, with 12 bases in between. CDR3 sequence (DNA): TGTGCCAGCAGTCCTAGGGGAAATAATCAGCCCCAGCATTTT. This codes for CASSPRGNNQPQHF.